This T cell receptor beta chain was sequenced in a study of CD4 T cells in relation to SARS-CoV-2 and coronaviruses. Study as a whole: PBMCs were cultured with antigen for 10 days before TCR beta sequencing.

The table came from immunoSEQ multiplex PCR; TCRdb's copy has only in-frame clones and leaves some out. The table includes about 36,000 clones, over 70% detected once. This CDR3 has 11 residues. The germline V gene encodes CDR1 GTSNPN and CDR2 SVGIG (reference sequence). Between the trimmed V and J ends, which lost 5 bases and 7 bases, there was a span of 11 bases. This clone was recorded a few times. Its antigen remains unidentified. Study-level points and caveats: Samples before the pandemic and after infection were not matched within any donor.

V is TRBV30 and J is TRBJ1-1; no definite D call. This TCR was recovered from an adult with COVID-19. The sample consisted of memory CD4+ T cells from PBMCs, cultured in vitro. Here the CDR3 reads CAWQVLHEAFF. CDR3 coding DNA: TGTGCCTGGCAAGTGTTGCATGAAGCTTTCTTT.